These 12 T cell receptor beta chains were all obtained from the same sample, sequenced in a study of molecular identifiers for immune sequencing clone quantification. In TCRdb, the PCR reads were re-called with MiXCR into one record per CDR3 protein. The sample holds about 640,000 distinct CDR3 sequences, around 20% seen once. Sequencing input: naive CD8+ T cells from blood, with Jurkat cell RNA spiked in. Subset here: FACS-sorted CD8+CD4-CCR7+CD45RA+ naive T cells. These receptors all come from a human donor in good health. Some libraries in this study had Jurkat cell RNA spiked in.

With respect to this clonotype: Given a much more abundant clone one base away, this may be a read error. V gene TRBV7-9 combines with J gene TRBJ2-2; 8 nucleotides agree with TRBD1. CDR3 length equals 16 residues. Germline CDR1 SEHNR, CDR2 FQNEAQ (reference sequence). CDR3 coding DNA: TGTGCCGGCAGCGGAGGGGGACAGGCGAACACCGGGGAGCTGTTTTTT. It yields the protein CAGSGGGQANTGELFF.

This clonotype turned up a few times. V usage is TRBV11-2 and J usage is TRBJ1-1, with D perhaps TRBD1 (5 bases). V lost 3 bases to trimming and J lost 3 bases, with 11 bases between them. Germline lookup yields CDR1 SGHAT and CDR2 FQNNGV. This CDR3 region has 14 residues. CDR3 coding DNA: TGTGCCAGCAGCTTTTATGGGGCGGACACTGAAGCTTTCTTT. This gives the protein CASSFYGADTEAFF.

The chain couples TRBV7-6 to TRBJ2-2, with D perhaps matching TRBD2 (6 bases). The CDR3 is 15 amino acids. The germline gives CDR1 SGHVS, CDR2 FNYEAQ. V was trimmed by 4 bases and J by 2 bases, leaving 11 bases between them. The CDR3 spells CASSSTGDNTGELFF. As DNA, the CDR3 is TGTGCCAGCAGCTCCACGGGGGATAACACCGGGGAGCTGTTTTTT.

The chain carries TRBV30 and TRBJ2-7; D is perhaps TRBD1 (5 bases). With 0 bases removed from V and 2 bases from J, the gap between germline ends came to 11 bases. This CDR3 has 14 residues. CDR1 and CDR2 (germline): GTSNPN, SVGIG (reference sequence). The CDR3 region is CAWSVQVTTYEQYF. In DNA, the CDR3 is TGTGCCTGGAGTGTACAGGTCACTACCTACGAGCAGTACTTC.

This clonotype was detected only a few times. The rearrangement links TRBV28 to TRBJ2-2; a possible D gene is TRBD2 (5 bases). The germline gives CDR1 MDHEN, CDR2 SYDVKM. V lost 11 bases and J 6 bases, leaving 13 bases between the germline ends. The CDR3 loop spans 12 amino acids. Here the CDR3 DNA reads TGTGCCGAGGGAGAGGCACCCGGGGAGCTGTTTTTT. Translating gives CAEGEAPGELFF.

Concerning this clonotype itself: A read error is possible here, since a much larger clone lies one base away. J is TRBJ1-2 and V is TRBV5-1, with D possibly TRBD1 on 5 matching bases. Looked up from germline, CDR1 is SGHRS and CDR2 is YFSETQ. This CDR3 comprises 15 residues. The CDR3 region is CDSSSFTGEIYGYTF. The CDR3 DNA is TGCGACAGCAGTTCTTTCACAGGAGAAATTTATGGCTACACCTTC.

This clonotype was observed many times. The chain uses TRBV5-1 and TRBJ2-7; D is perhaps TRBD1 (5 bases). Trimming took off 0 bases at V and 1 base at J, with 11 bases between the two ends. Germline assignment: CDR1 SGHRS and CDR2 YFSETQ. The CDR3 consists of 15 residues. DNA for the CDR3: TGCGCCAGCAGCTTGGCCGGCAGGGTTTCCTACGAGCAGTACTTC. Translated, it gives CASSLAGRVSYEQYF.

This clonotype was seen a handful of times. The J gene is TRBJ1-5, the V gene TRBV30, with D perhaps matching TRBD1 (6 bases). This CDR3 has 16 amino acids. Germline CDR1 is GTSNPN and CDR2 is SVGIG (reference sequence). Trimming took 0 bases from V and 1 from J, leaving 13 bases between them. The CDR3 region has the DNA TGTGCCTGGAGTGTTGGGGGCAGAAGAAGCAATCAGCCCCAGCATTTT. It is translated as CAWSVGGRRSNQPQHF.

About this clonotype itself: Since a much larger clone is just one base distant, this may be a read error. The chain joins TRBV6-2 or TRBV6-3 to TRBJ2-7, with 11 positions matching TRBD1. The CDR3 has 17 amino acids. CDR1 and CDR2 from the germline V gene are MNHEY and SVGEGT. The V gene end was trimmed by 5 bases and the J gene end by 6 bases; junction bases not matched to a gene: 15. CDR3 DNA sequence: TGTGCCAGCAGTCACGTGTTCGGGACAGGGGGTTTAACCGAGCAGTACTTC. It is translated as CASSHVFGTGGLTEQYF.

This clonotype was detected only a few times. The CDR3 loop reads CASSESMGDTDTQYF. The DNA of the CDR3 is TGCGCCAGCAGTGAGTCGATGGGCGACACAGATACGCAGTATTTT. V usage is TRBV10-1 and J usage is TRBJ2-3; D is unclear. The CDR3 is 15 residues long. Germline CDR1 reads WNHNN; CDR2 reads SYGVQD (reference sequence). V lost 0 bases, J lost 2 bases, and 9 bases lay in between.

At least ten counts were recorded for this clonotype. V usage is TRBV7-9 and J usage is TRBJ1-4; the D gene is possibly TRBD1 (5 bases). Deletions cut 5 bases from V and 0 bases from J, with 13 bases between. Germline CDR1 reads SEHNR; CDR2 reads FQNEAQ (reference sequence). The CDR3 length is 16 residues. The CDR3 nucleotides are TGTGCCAGCAGCAGAAGAGGGGATCCAACTAATGAAAAACTGTTTTTT. Its protein product is CASSRRGDPTNEKLFF.

This clonotype was seen more than once but under ten times. V is TRBV11-1 and J is TRBJ2-2; TRBD2 matches 13 bases. V lost 7 bases to trimming and J lost 4 bases; unmatched junction nucleotides: 6. The CDR3 has 16 residues. The germline CDR1 and CDR2 sequences are SGHAT and FQDESV (reference sequence). The CDR3 region is CASTGLAGVSTGELFF. The CDR3 DNA reads as TGTGCCAGCACAGGACTAGCGGGAGTATCCACCGGGGAGCTGTTTTTT.